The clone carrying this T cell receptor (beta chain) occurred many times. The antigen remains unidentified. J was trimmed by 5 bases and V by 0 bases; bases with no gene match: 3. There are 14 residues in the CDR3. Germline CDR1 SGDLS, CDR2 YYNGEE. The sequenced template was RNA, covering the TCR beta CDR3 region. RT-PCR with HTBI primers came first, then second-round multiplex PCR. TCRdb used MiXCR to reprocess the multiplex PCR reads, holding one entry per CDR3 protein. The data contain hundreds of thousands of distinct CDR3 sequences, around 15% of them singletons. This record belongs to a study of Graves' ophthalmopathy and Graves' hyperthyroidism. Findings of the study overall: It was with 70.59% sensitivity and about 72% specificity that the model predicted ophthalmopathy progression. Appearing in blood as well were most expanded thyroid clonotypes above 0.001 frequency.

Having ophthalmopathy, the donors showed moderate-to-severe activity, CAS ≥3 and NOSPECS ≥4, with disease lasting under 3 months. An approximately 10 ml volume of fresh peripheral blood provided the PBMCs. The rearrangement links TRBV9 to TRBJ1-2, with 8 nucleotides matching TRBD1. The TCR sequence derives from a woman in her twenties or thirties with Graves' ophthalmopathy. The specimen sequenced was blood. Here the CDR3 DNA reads TGTGCCAGCAGCGTAGCAGGGGGCGGATATGGCTACACCTTC. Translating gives CASSVAGGGYGYTF.